Listed here are 9 T cell receptor beta chains from one sample, sequenced in a study of vaccination effects on CD4 cells after COVID-19. Sequencing followed a ViraFEST assay step that expanded antigen-specific CD4+ T cells with viral peptide pools. Scientists isolated CD4+ T cells after a roughly 10-day culture period ended. The method was immunoSEQ multiplex PCR; TCRdb's version includes in-frame clones alone and lacks a portion of them. Of some 20,000 clones in the sample, around two thirds were seen once. Antigen specificity for these receptors is unknown. Sample: CD4+ T cells from PBMCs cultured with HCoV-229E spike peptides, taken before COVID-19 vaccination. The source is a human donor who received a COVID-19 vaccine.

The table lists this clone with a count of one. The chain has TRBV10-1 and TRBJ2-5; D uncertain. Per germline, CDR1 WNHNN and CDR2 SYGVQD (reference sequence). The CDR3 spans 11 residues. Trimming stripped 3 bases from V and 1 base from J, with 0 bases between. CDR3 nucleotides: TGCGCCAGCAGTGACCAAGAGACCCAGTACTTC. This translates into CASSDQETQYF.

The chain joins TRBV19 to TRBJ1-2, with a weak D call TRBD1 (5 bases). The V gene's germline CDR1 is LNHDA and CDR2 SQIVND (reference sequence). The germline V and J ends were trimmed by 6 bases and 4 bases, with 18 bases remaining between them. This CDR3 contains 15 residues. The CDR3 region has the DNA TGTGCCAGTAGAACTCAGGGTTCTTCCTCCTATGGCTACACCTTC. The encoded protein is CASRTQGSSSYGYTF.

The CDR3 coding sequence is TGTGCCAGCTCACCATACCAAGGGGACATTCAGTACTTC. Encoded protein: CASSPYQGDIQYF. The J gene is TRBJ2-4, the V gene TRBV18; tentative D call: TRBD1 (5 bases). The CDR3 runs to 13 residues. V lost 2 bases and J 8 bases, leaving 10 bases between the germline ends. The germline V gene has CDR1 KGHSH and CDR2 LQKENI.

This chain uses TRBV18 with TRBJ1-4; no clear D. V lost 5 bases and J lost 7, with 11 bases in between. The CDR3 has 13 amino acids. The germline V gene encodes CDR1 KGHSH and CDR2 LQKENI. The CDR3: CASSADTGEKLFF. For the CDR3, the DNA is TGTGCCAGCTCAGCGGATACGGGTGAAAAACTGTTTTTT. Drawing the rest from reference TRBV18 and TRBJ1-4, the complete variable domain is NAGVMQNPRHLVRRRGQEARLRCSPMKGHSHVYWYRQLPEEGLKFMVYLQKENIIDESGMPKERFSAEFPKEGPSILRIQQVVRGDSAAYFCASSADTGEKLFFGSGTQLSVL.

The J gene is TRBJ1-1, the V gene TRBV3-1 (or the pseudogene TRBV3-2), with no clear D. The V gene's germline CDR1 is LGHDT and CDR2 YNNKEL (reference sequence). Trimming took off 2 bases at V and 3 bases at J, with 10 bases between the two ends. The CDR3 runs 14 residues. Here the CDR3 reads CASSQSTLDTEAFF. In nucleotides, the CDR3 is TGTGCCAGCAGCCAATCCACCCTGGACACTGAAGCTTTCTTT.

This clone appeared once. V usage is TRBV5-5 and J usage is TRBJ1-2; 11 nucleotides agree with TRBD1. CDR3 length equals 16 residues. Germline CDR1 is SGHKS and CDR2 is YYEKEE (reference sequence). Losses at the gene ends were 4 bases for V and 3 bases for J; bases not matched to a gene: 8. CDR3 protein: CASSPTPGQGDYGYTF. The CDR3 DNA follows: TGTGCCAGCAGCCCTACCCCGGGACAGGGGGACTATGGCTACACCTTC.

This rearrangement joins TRBV5-8 to TRBJ2-1, with 7 bases identical to TRBD1. Germline V CDR1 and CDR2: SGHTS, YDEGEE. Trimming cost V 4 bases and J 6 bases; bases outside gene matches: 10. The CDR3 loop spans 15 amino acids. CDR3 nucleotide sequence: TGTGCCAGCAGCAAGACAGGGTTAGCGAGCAATGAGCAGTTCTTC. The encoded protein is CASSKTGLASNEQFF.

The rearrangement links TRBV11-2 to TRBJ2-3; 12 nucleotides align to TRBD2. V lost 5 bases, J lost 1 base, and 10 bases stayed unmatched. The CDR3 is made up of 18 amino acids. CDR1 and CDR2 from the germline V gene are SGHAT and FQNNGV. The CDR3, as DNA: TGTGCCAGCAGCCCAATGGGGGCTAGCGGGGGGGGCACAGATACGCAGTATTTT. This sequence encodes CASSPMGASGGGTDTQYF.

This clone was recorded a few times. The V and J genes are TRBV7-9 and TRBJ1-2, with no clear D. CDR1 is SEHNR, CDR2 FQNEAQ, per germline (reference sequence). V shed 1 base and J shed 8 bases, with 14 bases lying between them. The CDR3 length is 14 residues. CDR3 loop: CASSLVPQTEGYTF. The DNA for the CDR3 is TGTGCCAGCAGCTTAGTTCCCCAAACGGAAGGCTACACCTTC.